This entry describes one T cell receptor (beta chain). The sample belongs to a study of blood T cell repertoires in COVID-19. At the level of the study: Researchers got acute and convalescent COVID-19 samples from the United States, Italy and Spain. T cells, B-cell-depleted T cells, or PBMCs supplied cDNA or gDNA.

Germline CDR1 SGHTA, CDR2 FQGNSA. The CDR3 has 14 amino acids. J lost 6 bases, V lost 5 bases, and 7 bases had no gene match. In the study's own analysis: Reference gene primer amplification in the assay estimated nucleated cell counts. Generated by immunoSEQ multiplex PCR, the TCRdb table keeps only in-frame clones and is missing some. V and J calls and clone size are as listed in that table; D and trimming were resolved from the DNA. This repertoire shows approximately 210,000 clones, over 75% found once; its top ten account for approximately 5%. V is TRBV7-2 and J is TRBJ2-1, with 7 bases that match TRBD2. Sequenced material: peripheral blood. The source is a human donor in a cohort sampled during active COVID-19. The CDR3 sequence is CASSGRATGNEQFF. The DNA of the CDR3 is TGTGCCAGCAGCGGGAGGGCCACGGGCAATGAGCAGTTCTTC.